Listed here are 12 T cell receptor beta chains from one sample, sequenced in a study of blood T cell repertoires in COVID-19. Sequencing was performed with immunoSEQ multiplex PCR; in TCRdb, only in-frame clones are kept and a portion is missing. The repertoire holds more than 55,000 clones, about nine tenths seen once, with around 4.4% in the top ten. The specimen was peripheral blood. The receptors come from a man aged 50 or older with active COVID-19.

The chain employs TRBV12-3 or TRBV12-4 and TRBJ1-1; D is uncertain. The CDR3 is 13 residues long. The ends were cut back, 5 bases at V and 1 base at J, with 8 bases in the middle. The CDR3 sequence: CASSDGANTEAFF. For the CDR3, the DNA is TGTGCCAGCAGTGACGGAGCGAACACTGAAGCTTTCTTT.

This chain uses TRBV5-1 with TRBJ2-7; D is possibly TRBD1 (6 bases). Germline CDR1 reads SGHRS; CDR2 reads YFSETQ. This CDR3 comprises 14 residues. V lost 9 bases, J lost 2 bases, and 18 bases lay in between. In nucleotides, the CDR3 is TGCGCCAACAGAACAGGGATAAGGCCCTACGAGCAGTACTTC. Protein: CANRTGIRPYEQYF.

The chain links TRBV29-1 to TRBJ1-1; 7 bases fit TRBD1. This CDR3 contains 16 residues. Looked up from germline, CDR1 is SQVTM and CDR2 is ANQGSEA. Trimming took 1 base from V and 2 from J; bases not matched to a gene: 10. The DNA for the CDR3 is TGCAGCGTTGAAGGTCCGCCGGGACAGCTAAACACTGAAGCTTTCTTT. Amino acid sequence: CSVEGPPGQLNTEAFF.

The chain has TRBV5-1 and TRBJ2-2, with 8 bases identical to TRBD1. V shed 1 base, J shed 4 bases, and the junction held 9 bases outside the gene matches. CDR1 and CDR2 (germline): SGHRS, YFSETQ. The CDR3 length is 17 residues. The CDR3 DNA reads TGCGCCAGCAGCTTGTTTGTCGGGACAGGATCCACCGGGGAGCTGTTTTTT. Its translation is CASSLFVGTGSTGELFF.

This clone has just one count. This rearrangement joins TRBV7-9 to TRBJ2-7; possible D gene TRBD1, 5 bases. Germline V gives CDR1 SEHNR, CDR2 FQNEAQ (reference sequence). There are 13 residues in the CDR3. With 4 bases removed from V and 3 bases from J, the gap between germline ends came to 10 bases. The CDR3 loop is CASSSDMYYEQYF. The CDR3 bases are TGTGCCAGCAGCTCGGACATGTACTACGAGCAGTACTTC.

The V and J genes are TRBV6-5 and TRBJ1-1; D is perhaps TRBD1 (6 bases). CDR1 and CDR2 (germline): MNHEY, SVGAGI. The CDR3 consists of 13 residues. V was trimmed by 6 bases and J by 3 bases, leaving 11 bases between them. The CDR3 loop is CASSLRTDTEAFF. The CDR3 nucleotides read TGTGCCAGCAGCCTAAGGACAGACACTGAAGCTTTCTTT.

This clone was counted between two and nine times. The rearrangement links TRBV19 to TRBJ1-3; the D is unclear. The germline gives CDR1 LNHDA, CDR2 SQIVND (reference sequence). The germline V and J ends were trimmed by 5 bases and 4 bases, with 9 bases remaining between them. The CDR3 covers 13 residues. CDR3 DNA sequence: TGTGCCAGTAGTCCCCTATCGGGAAACACCATATATTTT. This encodes CASSPLSGNTIYF.

This clone has just a few counts. V usage is TRBV5-1 and J usage is TRBJ2-1; D not resolved. There are 15 residues in the CDR3. The ends were cut back, 0 bases at V and 0 bases at J, with 7 bases in the middle. Germline V CDR1 and CDR2: SGHRS, YFSETQ. The DNA for the CDR3 is TGCGCCAGCAGCTTGGAGGCTAGCTCCTACAATGAGCAGTTCTTC. Translated: CASSLEASSYNEQFF. The variable domain in full, completed from reference TRBV5-1 and TRBJ2-1, reads KAGVTQTPRYLIKTRGQQVTLSCSPISGHRSVSWYQQTPGQGLQFLFEYFSETQRNKGNFPGRFSGRQFSNSRSEMNVSTLELGDSALYLCASSLEASSYNEQFFGPGTRLTVL.

V is TRBV6-5 and J is TRBJ2-3, with D maybe TRBD1 (5 bases). The germline V gene has CDR1 MNHEY and CDR2 SVGAGI. The CDR3 sequence is 16 residues long. Deletions cut 4 bases from V and 4 bases from J, with 18 bases between. The CDR3, as DNA: TGTGCCAGCAGTTCCGCCCGGTCTCAAGGGGCAGATACGCAGTATTTT. The encoded protein is CASSSARSQGADTQYF.

V is TRBV5-1 and J is TRBJ2-5; 12 bases line up with TRBD2. This CDR3 is built from 14 residues. Germline V gene data show CDR1 as SGHRS and CDR2 as YFSETQ. Losses at the gene ends were 0 bases for V and 8 bases for J; bases not matched to a gene: 2. CDR3 amino acids: CASSLELAGGTQYF. CDR3 nucleotides: TGCGCCAGCAGCTTGGAACTAGCGGGAGGAACCCAGTACTTC.

This clone has more than one count but fewer than ten. This chain links TRBV23-1 with TRBJ2-5, with D possibly TRBD1 on 5 matching bases. TRBV23-1 is identified as an open reading frame with a role that is uncertain. The CDR3 contains 14 residues. Trimming removed 4 bases at V and 3 bases at J, with 12 bases between. The CDR3 bases are TGCGCCAGCAGTCCCGCGGACAAGGAAGAGACCCAGTACTTC. Translated, it gives CASSPADKEETQYF.

The rearrangement joins TRBV7-9 to TRBJ2-7; D is uncertain. Trimming removed 2 bases from V and 2 bases from J, with 10 bases in between. The CDR3 is made up of 14 amino acids. Germline CDR1 reads SEHNR; CDR2 reads FQNEAQ (reference sequence). The DNA of the CDR3 is TGTGCCAGCAGCTTACACTCCTACCCCTACGAGCAGTACTTC. It is translated as CASSLHSYPYEQYF. Together with reference TRBV7-9 and TRBJ2-7, the CDR3 gives the full variable domain: DTGVSQNPRHKITKRGQNVTFRCDPISEHNRLYWYRQTLGQGPEFLTYFQNEAQLEKSRLLSDRFSAERPKGSFSTLEIQRTEQGDSAMYLCASSLHSYPYEQYFGPGTRLTVT.